A selection of T cell receptor beta chains follows, all from one sample in a study of blood T cell repertoires in COVID-19. The method was immunoSEQ multiplex PCR; TCRdb's version includes in-frame clones alone and lacks a portion of them. Of 99,000 or so clones detected, 84% appear once; the ten largest clones hold 20% to 30%. Sequenced: peripheral blood. These receptors came from a man aged 55 to 69 with acute or convalescent COVID-19. The CDR3 runs from the conserved cysteine through the conserved F or W. The D gene is left open where the match is weak. Only part of the rows carry a size: once, few, many, or a class if the clone is expanded.

size,D,J,V,DNA,CDR3
once,.,TRBJ1-5,TRBV5-1,TGCGCCAGCAGCTTGGGGCCCCGTCAGCCCCAGCATTTT,CASSLGPRQPQHF
.,.,TRBJ1-2,TRBV4-1,TGCGCCAGCAGCCAGCCCCACAGTCCTCCTTCCCCCTATGGCTACACCTTC,CASSQPHSPPSPYGYTF
once,.,TRBJ1-4,TRBV18,TGTGCCAGCTCACGGACAGAGCTGAATGAAAAACTGTTTTTT,CASSRTELNEKLFF
once,TRBD1,TRBJ2-2,TRBV30,TGTGCCTGGACCCCGGGACAGGGTAACACCGGGGAGCTGTTTTTT,CAWTPGQGNTGELFF
once,TRBD1,TRBJ1-2,TRBV19,TGTGCCAGTAGTATCCGACAGGGAAACTATGGCTACACCTTC,CASSIRQGNYGYTF
once,.,TRBJ1-4,TRBV27,TGTGCCAGCAGCAACAGGGTAATGGGAGAAAAACTGTTTTTT,CASSNRVMGEKLFF
.,.,TRBJ2-1,TRBV5-4,TGTGCCAGCAGCTTTGGTAGCGTAGCGCAAAAGAACAATGAGCAGTTCTTC,CASSFGSVAQKNNEQFF
.,.,TRBJ1-4,TRBV19,TGTGCCAGTAGTAGAGGACAGAGTAATGAAAAACTGTTTTTT,CASSRGQSNEKLFF
.,TRBD2,TRBJ2-5,TRBV10-3,TGTGCCATCAGTGATTCGACTAGCGGTGGGGAGACCCAGTACTTC,CAISDSTSGGETQYF
.,.,TRBJ2-3,TRBV19,TGTGCCACCTCGGACAGTCCCGGCGCGTCAGATACGCAGTATTTT,CATSDSPGASDTQYF
.,.,TRBJ1-1,TRBV11-2,TGTGCCAGCAGAGCCGGGAGTGGGACCACTGAAGCTTTCTTT,CASRAGSGTTEAFF
.,TRBD1,TRBJ2-3,TRBV4-3,TGCGCCAGCAGCCAAGAATGGGGCGGGACAGGGAAAAATACGCAGTATTTT,CASSQEWGGTGKNTQYF
.,TRBD1,TRBJ1-4,TRBV4-1,TGCGCCAGCAGCCAAAGACTTGGGGACAGGGCGAAGCAACTGTTTTTT,CASSQRLGDRAKQLFF
few,.,TRBJ1-2,TRBV2,TGTGCCAGCCTTCGGCCCAGGGCCTATGGCTACACCTTC,CASLRPRAYGYTF
once,.,TRBJ1-5,TRBV15,TGTGCCACCAGCAGAGAGGGCGGGGCCCAGCCCCAGCATTTT,CATSREGGAQPQHF
few,TRBD1,TRBJ1-6,TRBV5-4,TGTGCCAGCAGCTTCGGGACAGGGTCACCCCTCCACTTT,CASSFGTGSPLHF
.,.,TRBJ2-3,TRBV18,TGTGCCAGCTCACCCCCCGGCGGGGTCCCGCCAGATACGCAGTATTTT,CASSPPGGVPPDTQYF
.,TRBD1,TRBJ2-5,TRBV11-2,TGTGCCAGCAGCGCGCTCCGGGACAGGGAGGAGACCCAGTACTTC,CASSALRDREETQYF
.,TRBD1,TRBJ2-4,TRBV14,TGTGCCAGCAGCCAAGATACCGGGACAGGGTCAAACATTCAGTACTTC,CASSQDTGTGSNIQYF
.,TRBD1,TRBJ1-5,TRBV28,TGTGCCTGGGCGGGACAGCTCAATCAGCCCCAGCATTTT,CAWAGQLNQPQHF
.,.,TRBJ2-3,TRBV5-1,TGCGCCAGCAGTCGGGACATCCCGAGCACAGATACGCAGTATTTT,CASSRDIPSTDTQYF